This entry describes one TCR beta chain. This entry comes from a study of T-cell reconstitution after alpha-beta-depleted transplantation in children. TCRbeta library construction was performed incorporating unique molecular identifiers. TCRdb reanalysed the PCR reads using MiXCR and keeps one entry per CDR3 protein. The data hold about 440,000 distinct CDR3 sequences, with 43% observed a single time. The CDR3 runs 14 residues. Trimming took 6 bases from V and 0 from J, leaving 9 bases between them. Germline V gene lookup returns CDR1 SNHLY and CDR2 FYNNEI. The chain links TRBV2 to TRBJ1-5; D is unclear. Sequencing was performed on PBMCs, taken before TCRalphabeta/CD19-depleted stem cell transplant. This sequence originates from a girl aged 2 to 10 with aplastic anemia, due to receive a stem cell transplant. This chain's CDR3 is CASRGTYSNQPQHF. CDR3 sequence (DNA): TGTGCCAGCAGGGGAACCTATAGCAATCAGCCCCAGCATTTT.